One and the same sample provided the 2 T cell receptor beta chains below, sequenced in a study of blood T cell repertoires in COVID-19. The protocol was immunoSEQ multiplex PCR, while the TCRdb copy is restricted to in-frame clones and leaves out a portion. In the table there are approximately 480,000 clones, around 90% of which are singletons. The specimen sequenced was PBMCs or T cells enriched from blood (not recorded which). Receptors originate from a young woman who had recovered from COVID-19.

The chain couples TRBV30 to TRBJ2-7; TRBD2 matches at 7 bases. CDR1 GTSNPN and CDR2 SVGIG come from the germline V gene (reference sequence). CDR3 size: 15 residues. The V and J ends lost 2 bases and 6 bases, in that order; junction bases with no gene match: 13. The CDR3 DNA follows: TGTGCCTGGAGTTCGCCGAGGACTAGTGGGCGCGAGCAGTACTTC. Translating it yields CAWSSPRTSGREQYF.

A remark on this clone: The same CDR3 arises from other DNA sequences in this sample as well. The V gene is TRBV12-3 or TRBV12-4, the J gene TRBJ1-5; D not certain. Trimming pared 6 bases from V and 4 bases from J, leaving 10 bases between. There are 13 residues in the CDR3. CDR3 bases: TGTGCCAGCAGCTTTAGAGGAAATCAGCCCCAGCATTTT. Translating it yields CASSFRGNQPQHF.